These T cell receptor beta chains were read from a single sample in a study of T cells in Graves' hyperthyroidism and ophthalmopathy. TCRdb redid the calling of the multiplex PCR reads with MiXCR, one entry per CDR3 protein. The data show fewer than 250,000 distinct CDR3 sequences, 17% seen once. The sample consisted of blood. These receptors originate from a man aged 50 or older with Graves' hyperthyroidism. CDR3s leave out the opening cysteine and the closing phenylalanine or tryptophan. Fields, in order: J gene, V gene, clone size, CDR3 protein. The size of a clone is reported for some rows only, either as once, few or many, or as a class for expanded clones.

TRBJ2-1,TRBV5-1,-,ASSLGGGRDNEQF
TRBJ1-1,TRBV27,many,ASSTGQGARTEAF
TRBJ2-1,TRBV5-1,few,ASSLAGLAFFFTYNEQF
TRBJ2-2,TRBV19,-,ASSIGQTYTGELF
TRBJ2-2,TRBV15,-,ATSRLEGGGELF
TRBJ2-7,TRBV28,-,ASSLRQVRMAYEQY
TRBJ2-7,TRBV12-5,-,ASGQGLGIRYEQY
-,TRBV12-3/TRBV12-4,once,ASSPPSGRSGEQY
TRBJ1-5,TRBV30,many,AWSVQGSGQPQH
TRBJ2-2,TRBV3-1,many,ASSQVVATGELF
TRBJ1-1,TRBV3-1,-,ASSPGTLGTEAF
TRBJ1-3,TRBV4-3,-,ASSQANSGNTIY
TRBJ2-7,TRBV3-1,few,ASSQSPYEQY
TRBJ2-1,TRBV20-1,few,SAIYLPTGGPSGSYNEQF
TRBJ2-5,TRBV5-1,-,ASSTTGGYETQY
TRBJ2-5,TRBV7-6,few,ASSPTLLAGLQETQY
TRBJ1-1,TRBV7-9,many,ASSPTIGTEAF
TRBJ2-2,TRBV20-1,few,SAPDRGRVTGELF